This T cell receptor beta chain was observed in a study of Ad26.COV2.S vaccination and SARS-CoV-2 variants. Study summary: Intramuscular Ad26.COV2.S doses were given once or twice, 56 days apart. Study-wide findings and caveats: There was a possibility that the TCR breadth and depth analyses underestimated total T cell responses. It was reported that spike-specific CD8+ and CD4+ T cell responses were substantially broad after vaccination.

As concerns this clone: As yet, its antigen is unknown.

As to treatment: roughly 20 received Ad26.COV2.S at low or high dose, single or two shots; 5 received placebo; per-sample allocation not given. On day 63 after the first injection, vaccine and placebo recipients gave samples. The administered vaccine (an Ad26 vector) expressed Wuhan-strain SARS-CoV-2 spike. TCRdb keeps only in-frame clones here, not all; method: immunoSEQ multiplex PCR. The sample records roughly 410,000 clones, approximately 83% being singletons. The material was peripheral blood, obtained in a trial of Ad26.COV2.S vaccine versus placebo. The origin of this receptor is a person aged 18 to 59 who received the Ad26.COV2.S COVID-19 vaccine or a placebo.

Here the CDR3 DNA reads TGTGCCAGCAGTTTGTGGAGGGAGTATGGCTACACCTTC. This sequence encodes CASSLWREYGYTF. The rearrangement joins TRBV27 to TRBJ1-2; D gene ambiguous. Trimming removed 3 bases from V and 5 bases from J, with 10 bases in between. The CDR3 is 13 residues long. CDR1 and CDR2 from the germline V gene are MNHEY and SMNVEV (reference sequence).